One T cell receptor beta chain is described in this entry. The antigen is not known. The TCR beta libraries were generated through quantitative 5'-RACE incorporating molecular barcodes. Via MiXCR, TCRdb re-called the 5' RACE reads, giving one row per CDR3 protein. The top ten hold nearly 7% of the sample, which has approximately 540,000 distinct CDR3 sequences, more than 9.5% seen once. The sample belongs to a study of CD8 T cells in ankylosing spondylitis. Findings and limits, study-wide: Disease-linked clones were reportedly significantly enriched in matched ankylosing spondylitis synovial fluid. One TCR beta motif, made up of 7 or 8 highly homologous variants, appeared characteristic of ankylosing spondylitis blood.

CDR3 length equals 13 residues. The germline V gene encodes CDR1 DFQATT and CDR2 SNEGSKA (reference sequence). Trimming took 3 bases from V and 2 from J; bases not matched to a gene: 3. The chain carries TRBV20-1 and TRBJ1-2; 7 nucleotides match TRBD1. The sample was blood, either unsorted or a sorted T cell fraction (not recorded which). This TCR was sampled from a male donor with ankylosing spondylitis. CDR3 residues: CSASRGHNYGYTF. CDR3 DNA: TGCAGTGCTAGTAGGGGGCACAACTATGGCTACACCTTC.